Below, one T cell receptor beta chain is given with its context. Its antigen remains unidentified. This sample is drawn from a study of T cell repertoires in cytomegalovirus infection. As for the study in general: CMV infection and matching HLA type were both indicated by public TCR beta signatures.

MiXCR, run by TCRdb on the reads, gives a single entry per CDR3 protein. The sample lists under 150,000 distinct CDR3 sequences; roughly a quarter were seen once. Study results and limitations: The cumulative frequency of public TCR beta families identified carriers of CMV plus the relevant HLA. What dominated the ex vivo response were HLA-C-restricted CMV-specific TCR beta clonotypes.

Trimming cost V 5 bases and J 2 bases, with 6 bases left between them. Germline CDR1 is KGHSH and CDR2 is LQKENI. The CDR3 runs to 12 residues. The clonotype originates from a human donor in good health (CMV status not recorded). Some clones in this sample may be carry-over from other donors' samples. Sequencing used PBMCs, sequenced either directly or after in vitro stimulation (not recorded which). The chain employs TRBV18 and TRBJ2-5; D is unresolved. The CDR3 sequence is CASSYGQETQYF. The CDR3 DNA reads as TGTGCCAGCTCATATGGGCAAGAGACCCAGTACTTC.